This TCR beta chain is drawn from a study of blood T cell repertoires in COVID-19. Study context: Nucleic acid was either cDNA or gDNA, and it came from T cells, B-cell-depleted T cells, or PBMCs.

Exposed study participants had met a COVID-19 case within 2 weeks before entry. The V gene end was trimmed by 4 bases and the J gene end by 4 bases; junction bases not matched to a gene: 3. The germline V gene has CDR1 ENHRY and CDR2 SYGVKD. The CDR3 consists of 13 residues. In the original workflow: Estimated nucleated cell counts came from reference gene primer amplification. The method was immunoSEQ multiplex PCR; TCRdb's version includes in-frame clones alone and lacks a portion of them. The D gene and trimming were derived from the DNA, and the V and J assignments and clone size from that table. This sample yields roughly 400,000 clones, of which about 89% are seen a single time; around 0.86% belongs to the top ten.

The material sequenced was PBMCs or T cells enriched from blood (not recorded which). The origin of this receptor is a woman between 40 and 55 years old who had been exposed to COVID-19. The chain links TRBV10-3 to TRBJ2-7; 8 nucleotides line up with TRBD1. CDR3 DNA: TGTGCCATCAGTGGGACAGGGACTTACGAGCAGTACTTC. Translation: CAISGTGTYEQYF.